This TCR beta chain was sequenced for a study of identical twins. With 0 bases clipped from V and 4 bases from J, the junction kept 10 bases outside the gene matches. Per the germline V gene, CDR1 is MNHEY and CDR2 is SVGAGI. CDR3 size: 18 residues. TCRdb ran MiXCR on the 5' RACE reads and lists one entry per CDR3 protein. The data contain some 790,000 distinct CDR3 sequences, 15% to 20% of them singletons. These data were likewise used in another study, on T cells expressing NK-cell markers.

This chain links TRBV6-5 with TRBJ1-2, with 11 bases lining up with TRBD1. The specimen was PBMCs. This clonotype was sampled from a woman aged 18-29 years in good health. The DNA for the CDR3 is TGTGCCAGCAGTTACTCTGCCGGGACAGGGGGGATTGGCTATGGCTACACCTTC. This codes for CASSYSAGTGGIGYGYTF.